Below, 24 T cell receptor beta chains from the same sample are listed, as sequenced in a study of cytomegalovirus exposure and HLA in healthy donors (dated by TCRdb to between 2016 and 2019). The library was prepared using the immunoSEQ multiplex PCR assay. The multiplex PCR relied on a mix of 60 forward primers for TCR Vbeta segments and 13 reverse primers for TCR Jbeta segments. The clones in this table, taken by TCRdb from immuneACCESS, are in-frame only. Not every clone is retained; where verified, under half of the shortfall comes from an unresolved V gene, and the cause of the rest is unknown. In this sample the table shows 150,000 to 200,000 clones, roughly 79% of which occur a single time. Clones ranked in the top ten supply nearly 6.5% of the sample. The material sequenced was PBMCs. These receptors were obtained from a man aged 35-49 years in good health and CMV-seropositive.

The CDR3 region has the DNA TGTGCCAGTACCAGGACAGGGGGTAATCAGCCCCAGCATTTT. Amino acid sequence: CASTRTGGNQPQHF. V is TRBV19 and J is TRBJ1-5; 10 nucleotides line up with TRBD1. The CDR3 has 14 amino acids. The junction had 4 bases not matched to a gene; V was cut back by 7 bases and J by 4 bases. Germline-derived CDR1 and CDR2 are LNHDA and SQIVND (reference sequence).

A note on this clone: This CDR3 is also generated by other DNA sequences in the sample. The chain uses TRBV7-9 and TRBJ2-1; 10 bases are shared with TRBD2. The CDR3 spans 16 residues. J gave up 0 bases and V 5 bases, and 4 bases lay outside the gene matches. Germline V gene data show CDR1 as SEHNR and CDR2 as FQNEAQ (reference sequence). Here the CDR3 DNA reads TGTGCCAGCAGCCCTAGCGGGAGTGGCTCCTACAATGAGCAGTTCTTC. Its protein product is CASSPSGSGSYNEQFF. The full variable domain, with the rest looked up from reference TRBV7-9 and TRBJ2-1, is DTGVSQNPRHKITKRGQNVTFRCDPISEHNRLYWYRQTLGQGPEFLTYFQNEAQLEKSRLLSDRFSAERPKGSFSTLEIQRTEQGDSAMYLCASSPSGSGSYNEQFFGPGTRLTVL.

This clone was seen a few times. V is TRBV5-4 and J is TRBJ2-3; 10 positions agree with TRBD2. The CDR3 extends over 18 amino acids. Trimming at V came to 1 base and at J to 6 bases, leaving 14 bases not matched to a gene. The germline gives CDR1 SGHNT, CDR2 YYREEE (reference sequence). CDR3 region: CASSLTGSGRARSDTQYF. For the CDR3, the DNA is TGTGCCAGCAGCTTGACGGGAAGCGGGAGGGCCAGGTCGGATACGCAGTATTTT.

V gene TRBV5-1 combines with J gene TRBJ2-7; 7 bases map to TRBD2. This CDR3 comprises 15 residues. The junction had 8 bases not matched to a gene; V was cut back by 0 bases and J by 5 bases. The germline CDR1 and CDR2 sequences are SGHRS and YFSETQ. The CDR3 DNA reads as TGCGCCAGCAGCTTGGCCGGACTAGGGGAAGACGAGCAGTACTTC. It translates to CASSLAGLGEDEQYF.

This clone was seen a handful of times. CDR3 in DNA: TGTGCCAGCAGCAACGGACTAGCGCCTAGCACAGATACGCAGTATTTT. Its protein is CASSNGLAPSTDTQYF. The chain joins TRBV21-1 to TRBJ2-3; the table's TRBD2 call for D was not verified on the DNA. TRBV21-1 is tagged as a pseudogene. The CDR3 sequence is 16 residues long.

This clone was seen a single time. The rearrangement uses TRBV28 and TRBJ2-3; 16 nucleotides match TRBD2. Germline CDR1 reads MDHEN; CDR2 reads SYDVKM. Losses at the gene ends were 2 bases for V and 1 base for J; bases not matched to a gene: 9. The CDR3 contains 20 residues. This CDR3 reads CASSLVVGLAGGFGTDTQYF. The CDR3 nucleotides read TGTGCCAGCAGTTTAGTTGTGGGACTAGCGGGAGGGTTTGGCACAGATACGCAGTATTTT.

In this sample, this clone turned up a few times. J is TRBJ1-5 and V is TRBV7-9; 7 positions match TRBD1. Germline CDR1 is SEHNR and CDR2 is FQNEAQ (reference sequence). CDR3 size: 16 residues. Trimming cost V 1 base and J 9 bases; bases outside gene matches: 12. DNA of the CDR3: TGTGCCAGCAGCTTAGATTGGGACAGTGGCCGAGGGCCCCAGCATTTT. Its translation is CASSLDWDSGRGPQHF.

The V call is TRBV7-9, the J call TRBJ2-7, with 10 bases matching TRBD2. The CDR3 covers 15 residues. Losses at the gene ends were 5 bases for V and 3 bases for J; bases not matched to a gene: 7. The germline CDR1 and CDR2 sequences are SEHNR and FQNEAQ (reference sequence). The CDR3 sequence is CASSVRLAGLYEQYF. For the CDR3, the DNA is TGTGCCAGCAGCGTCAGACTAGCGGGCCTCTACGAGCAGTACTTC.

About this clone itself: The CDR3 does not end in the conserved phenylalanine or tryptophan, so this is likely a read error. Because the CDR3's place on the DNA is in doubt, the DNA is left out and the CDR3 is given as listed by TCRdb. The J gene is TRBJ2-7, the V gene TRBV6-5; the tabulated D call, TRBD2, remains unverified against the DNA. CDR1 is MNHEY, CDR2 SVGAGI, per germline. The CDR3 sequence runs 12 residues, both termini included. CDR3 region: CASSGFSGRPFL.

This clone was counted only a few times. The chain joins TRBV5-1 to TRBJ2-3; the match to TRBD1 covers 9 bases. The CDR3 extends over 16 amino acids. J was trimmed by 2 bases and V by 2 bases; bases with no gene match: 6. The germline gives CDR1 SGHRS, CDR2 YFSETQ. The CDR3 loop is CASSFYGTGSTDTQYF. For the CDR3, the DNA is TGCGCCAGCAGCTTTTACGGGACAGGGTCCACAGATACGCAGTATTTT.

The chain employs TRBV30 and TRBJ1-5; 9 positions agree with TRBD1. The V and J ends lost 2 bases and 2 bases, in that order; junction bases with no gene match: 4. CDR1 and CDR2 from the germline V gene are GTSNPN and SVGIG (reference sequence). This CDR3 has 15 amino acids. CDR3 sequence: CAWSQGQGGNQPQHF. The CDR3 bases are TGTGCCTGGAGTCAGGGACAGGGTGGCAATCAGCCCCAGCATTTT.

A few counts support this clone. The chain combines TRBV4-2 with TRBJ2-3; 9 bases map to TRBD1. Trimming at V came to 4 bases and at J to 4 bases, leaving 9 bases not matched to a gene. Germline CDR1 LGHNA, CDR2 YNFKEQ. The CDR3 loop spans 16 amino acids. The CDR3 DNA sequence: TGTGCCAGCAGCCCAGGCGGACAGGGGAGCCCAGATACGCAGTATTTT. Translated, it gives CASSPGGQGSPDTQYF.

This chain links TRBV4-2 with TRBJ2-1, with TRBD1 matching over 11 bases. The V gene's germline CDR1 is LGHNA and CDR2 YNFKEQ. There are 14 residues in the CDR3. The junction had 1 base not matched to a gene; V was cut back by 3 bases and J by 6 bases. DNA of the CDR3: TGTGCCAGCAGCCAGGGGACAGGGGGCAATGAGCAGTTCTTC. This codes for CASSQGTGGNEQFF.

The chain combines TRBV9 with TRBJ2-2, with D tentatively TRBD2 (5 bases). CDR1 and CDR2 (germline): SGDLS, YYNGEE. Trimming cost V 2 bases and J 6 bases, with 8 bases left between them. CDR3 length: 13 residues. CDR3 amino acids: CASSVGGPGELFF. CDR3 bases: TGTGCCAGCAGCGTTGGCGGGCCCGGGGAGCTGTTTTTT.

CDR3 in amino acids: CASSPAVPGQVYGYTF. Here the CDR3 DNA reads TGCGCCAGCAGTCCCGCCGTCCCGGGACAGGTTTATGGCTACACCTTC. This chain uses TRBV23-1 with TRBJ1-2; 8 nucleotides agree with TRBD1. TRBV23-1 is recorded as an ORF, its role being uncertain. Trimming took 4 bases from V and 5 from J; bases not matched to a gene: 12. The CDR3 runs to 16 residues.

The chain recombines TRBV2 with TRBJ1-5; no definite D call. The V gene's germline CDR1 is SNHLY and CDR2 FYNNEI. The CDR3 is 15 residues long. V was shortened by 5 bases and J by 0 bases, with 11 bases between the two germline ends. This chain's CDR3 is CASSPPTNSNQPQHF. CDR3 DNA: TGTGCCAGCAGTCCCCCGACAAATAGCAATCAGCCCCAGCATTTT.

This clone was seen more than once but under ten times. The chain employs TRBV29-1 and TRBJ1-4, with TRBD1 identical over 7 bases. Germline CDR1 is SQVTM and CDR2 is ANQGSEA. The V gene end was trimmed by 7 bases and the J gene end by 3 bases; junction bases not matched to a gene: 8. This CDR3 is 14 amino acids long. CDR3 sequence (DNA): TGCAGCGCCACGAAAGGGGGCGCTAATGAAAAACTGTTTTTT. Amino acids: CSATKGGANEKLFF.

This chain links TRBV5-5 with TRBJ2-7; 7 bases match TRBD1. With 3 bases clipped from V and 0 bases from J, the junction kept 6 bases outside the gene matches. CDR1 is SGHKS, CDR2 YYEKEE, per germline (reference sequence). The CDR3 length is 15 residues. CDR3 residues: CASSYRDRSSYEQYF. As DNA, the CDR3 is TGTGCCAGCAGCTACCGGGACAGAAGCTCCTACGAGCAGTACTTC.

This chain uses TRBV7-9 with TRBJ2-1, with 10 bases that match TRBD2. The CDR3 contains 19 residues. V lost 5 bases to trimming and J lost 9 bases; unmatched junction nucleotides: 22. Germline CDR1 and CDR2: SEHNR and FQNEAQ (reference sequence). The CDR3 is CASSPRGSGRKWVGGEQFF. CDR3 in DNA: TGTGCCAGCAGCCCCCGGGGTAGCGGGAGGAAGTGGGTCGGCGGTGAGCAGTTCTTC.

This clone was seen a single time. The V call is TRBV5-1, the J call TRBJ2-5, with TRBD1 identical over 7 bases. CDR3 length: 15 residues. V lost 3 bases, J lost 9 bases, and 14 bases stayed unmatched. CDR1 is SGHRS and CDR2 is YFSETQ in the germline V gene. CDR3 residues: CASSSQDTGVGPQYF. The CDR3 DNA sequence: TGCGCCAGCAGCTCGCAGGATACAGGGGTTGGGCCCCAGTACTTC.

There are a few counts of this clone. This sequence joins TRBV19 and TRBJ2-7; 8 bases agree with TRBD2. CDR1 and CDR2 from the germline V gene are LNHDA and SQIVND (reference sequence). V dropped 1 base and J dropped 4; count of bases not matched to a gene: 6. This CDR3 comprises 15 residues. The CDR3 protein is CASSIAAGGTYEQYF. In nucleotides, the CDR3 is TGTGCCAGTAGTATAGCTGCGGGAGGAACTTACGAGCAGTACTTC.

This chain joins TRBV4-2 and TRBJ2-1, with TRBD2 matching 10 bases. Germline-derived CDR1 and CDR2 are LGHNA and YNFKEQ. The CDR3 has 18 amino acids. V lost 0 bases, J lost 4 bases, and 9 bases stayed unmatched. The CDR3 nucleotides read TGTGCCAGCAGCCAAGATGAGGTACGGACTAGCGGATACAATGAGCAGTTCTTC. It yields the protein CASSQDEVRTSGYNEQFF.

The gene calls are TRBV5-1 and TRBJ2-5; TRBD1 is a possible D gene (5 bases). The closer fit of TRBJ2-7 to the DNA end suggests the J call may be wrong. Germline assignment: CDR1 SGHRS and CDR2 YFSETQ. The CDR3 consists of 15 residues. The CDR3 sequence: CASSLSARAFYEQYF. The DNA for the CDR3 is TGCGCCAGCAGCTTAAGTGCCAGGGCCTTCTACGAGCAGTACTTC.

The chain recombines TRBV28 with TRBJ1-5; D uncertain. This CDR3 contains 14 residues. V shed 2 bases and J shed 5 bases, with 10 bases lying between them. Germline V gene data show CDR1 as MDHEN and CDR2 as SYDVKM. CDR3 coding DNA: TGTGCCAGCAGTTTACAGCAGGCCTATCAGCCCCAGCATTTT. It translates to CASSLQQAYQPQHF.